The 23 T cell receptor beta chains below were found in one sample sequenced in a study of blood T cells in healthy people across ages. Primers used in a second PCR of roughly 6 to 11 cycles were a sample-barcoded 5' primer and a J-beta primer mix. MiXCR, run by TCRdb on the 5' RACE reads, gives a single entry per CDR3 protein. The sample holds hundreds of thousands of distinct CDR3 sequences, roughly 53% seen once. The material sequenced was blood. The receptors were gathered from a man in his 60s in good health.

This clonotype occurred a few times. This chain links TRBV5-1 with TRBJ2-3; no definite D call. The germline V and J ends were trimmed by 4 bases and 7 bases, with 7 bases remaining between them. Germline V gene data show CDR1 as SGHRS and CDR2 as YFSETQ. This CDR3 contains 11 residues. The CDR3 DNA reads TGCGCCAGCAGCCTAAGAAATACGCAGTATTTT. It is translated as CASSLRNTQYF.

The V gene is TRBV5-1, the J gene TRBJ2-3; 8 bases are shared with TRBD2. The germline gives CDR1 SGHRS, CDR2 YFSETQ. The V gene end was trimmed by 4 bases and the J gene end by 2 bases; junction bases not matched to a gene: 9. This CDR3 spans 16 amino acids. The CDR3: CASSPRRGGPTDTQYF. For the CDR3, the DNA is TGCGCCAGCAGCCCTCGGCGCGGGGGGCCCACAGATACGCAGTATTTT.

The chain employs TRBV4-1 and TRBJ2-3, with 9 bases fitting TRBD1. Germline CDR1 reads MGHRA; CDR2 reads YSYEKL. CDR3 size: 17 residues. Trimming at V came to 4 bases and at J to 5 bases, leaving 13 bases not matched to a gene. CDR3 bases: TGCGCCAGCAGCCCAGGACAGGGGCCACTCTCGCAAGATACGCAGTATTTT. Residues: CASSPGQGPLSQDTQYF.

Points on this clonotype: One junction end does not reproduce the germline sequence, and a read error may be involved. This chain uses TRBV15 with TRBJ2-4; 9 nucleotides agree with TRBD1. Germline values: CDR1 LNHNV, CDR2 YYDKDF (reference sequence). The CDR3 spans 13 residues. CDR3 nucleotide sequence: TGTGCCACCAGCACGGACAGGGGAAACATTCGGTACTTC. The encoded protein is CATSTDRGNIRYF.

The rearrangement joins TRBV14 to TRBJ1-4, with 8 bases lining up with TRBD1. The CDR3 has 15 residues. The V and J ends lost 5 bases and 5 bases, in that order; junction bases with no gene match: 7. Germline-derived CDR1 and CDR2 are SGHDN and FVKESK. The CDR3 loop reads CASSATRTGNEKLFF. The CDR3 DNA is TGTGCCAGCAGCGCCACCCGGACAGGGAATGAAAAACTGTTTTTT.

V gene TRBV4-2 combines with J gene TRBJ2-1, with 12 bases matching TRBD2. Losses at the gene ends were 2 bases for V and 15 bases for J; bases not matched to a gene: 11. CDR3 length: 15 residues. Germline CDR1 is LGHNA and CDR2 is YNFKEQ. This CDR3 reads CASSQSLAGGFPTFF. CDR3 sequence (DNA): TGTGCCAGCAGCCAATCCCTAGCGGGGGGGTTCCCGACGTTCTTC.

The V gene is TRBV6-2 or TRBV6-3, the J gene TRBJ2-1; D is ambiguous. The germline V and J ends were trimmed by 5 bases and 0 bases, with 8 bases remaining between them. From germline, CDR1 is MNHEY and CDR2 SVGEGT. CDR3 length: 14 residues. The CDR3 bases are TGTGCCAGCAGTCCAGCTACCTCCTACAATGAGCAGTTCTTC. It codes for CASSPATSYNEQFF.

V gene TRBV18 combines with J gene TRBJ2-4, with 7 bases fitting TRBD1. Germline V gene sequence: CDR1 KGHSH, CDR2 LQKENI. The V and J ends lost 2 bases and 13 bases, in that order; junction bases with no gene match: 5. The CDR3 totals 12 residues. The CDR3 here is CASSPRGGGQYF. The CDR3 DNA follows: TGTGCCAGCTCACCAAGAGGGGGCGGGCAGTACTTC. The full variable domain, in which reference TRBV18 and TRBJ2-4 provide the parts outside the CDR3, is NAGVMQNPRHLVRRRGQEARLRCSPMKGHSHVYWYRQLPEEGLKFMVYLQKENIIDESGMPKERFSAEFPKEGPSILRIQQVVRGDSAAYFCASSPRGGGQYFGAGTRLSVL.

Only a few counts were recorded for this clonotype. The rearrangement links TRBV20-1 to TRBJ1-4, with 8 bases lining up with TRBD1. The germline gives CDR1 DFQATT, CDR2 SNEGSKA (reference sequence). Trimming cost V 6 bases and J 8 bases; bases outside gene matches: 11. The CDR3 spans 14 residues. CDR3 amino acids: CSAEPTGGVEKLFF. The CDR3, as DNA: TGCAGTGCCGAGCCCACAGGGGGGGTCGAAAAACTGTTTTTT.

V gene TRBV28 combines with J gene TRBJ2-5; D call uncertain. The DNA end is more similar to TRBJ2-7, so the J call may be wrong. The CDR3 is 13 amino acids. The germline V gene has CDR1 MDHEN and CDR2 SYDVKM. CDR3 in amino acids: CASSAAYPYEQYF. CDR3 coding DNA: TGTGCCAGCAGTGCAGCCTATCCGTACGAGCAGTACTTC.

This clonotype was observed at least ten times. V gene TRBV11-2 combines with J gene TRBJ2-1; D may match TRBD1 or TRBD2 (6 bases each). V dropped 6 bases and J dropped 6 bases, with 12 bases sitting between them. The CDR3 runs to 13 residues. Germline lookup yields CDR1 SGHAT and CDR2 FQNNGV. The CDR3 spells CASSAGGGNEQFF. DNA of the CDR3: TGTGCCAGCAGTGCCGGGGGCGGCAATGAGCAGTTCTTC.

This clonotype was found a few times. The gene calls are TRBV5-6 and TRBJ2-3; D remains ambiguous. V dropped 4 bases and J dropped 6 bases, with 12 bases sitting between them. Germline lookup yields CDR1 SGHDT and CDR2 YYEEEE. The CDR3 loop spans 13 amino acids. The CDR3 DNA reads as TGTGCCAGCAGCCTGACCTATATCGATACGCAGTATTTT. This codes for CASSLTYIDTQYF.

The chain uses TRBV5-6 and TRBJ1-3, with D maybe TRBD1 (6 bases). The germline V gene has CDR1 SGHDT and CDR2 YYEEEE. V was clipped by 4 bases and J by 0 bases, with 11 bases between them. This CDR3 is 15 amino acids long. The CDR3 DNA reads as TGTGCCAGCAGCCGGGACACCTTCTCTGGAAACACCATATATTTT. This codes for CASSRDTFSGNTIYF.

This rearrangement joins TRBV25-1 to TRBJ1-2, with 7 nucleotides matching TRBD1. After removal of 6 bases from V and 4 bases from J, the junction contained 14 bases not matched to a gene. This CDR3 comprises 16 residues. CDR1 is MGHDK, CDR2 SYGVNS, per germline. The CDR3, as DNA: TGTGCCAGCAGCGTCGGGACAGACCACAGGAGCTATGGCTACACCTTC. This encodes CASSVGTDHRSYGYTF.

This chain joins TRBV7-6 and TRBJ2-2; 7 bases align to TRBD2. Germline V gene sequence: CDR1 SGHVS, CDR2 FNYEAQ. The CDR3 is 16 amino acids. After removal of 8 bases from V and 1 base from J, the junction contained 10 bases not matched to a gene. In DNA form, the CDR3 reads TGTGCCAGCTTCGGCCGGGGGACTATGAACACCGGGGAGCTGTTTTTT. As protein: CASFGRGTMNTGELFF.

This clonotype came up a few times. J is TRBJ2-4 and V is TRBV20-1, with 11 positions matching TRBD2. CDR3 length equals 16 residues. The germline CDR1 and CDR2 sequences are DFQATT and SNEGSKA (reference sequence). After removal of 5 bases from V and 0 bases from J, the junction contained 6 bases not matched to a gene. CDR3 amino acids: CSAGLAGGLAKNIQYF. For the CDR3, the DNA is TGCAGTGCTGGCCTAGCGGGGGGCCTAGCCAAAAACATTCAGTACTTC.

This clonotype was observed many times. This rearrangement joins TRBV7-7 to TRBJ2-5; tentative D call: TRBD1 (5 bases). CDR3 length: 13 amino acids. V gave up 1 base and J gave up 2 bases, with 5 bases separating them. Germline V gene data show CDR1 as SSHAT and CDR2 as FNYEAQ (reference sequence). In nucleotides, the CDR3 is TGTGCCAGCAGCTTAGACAGGCAAGAGACCCAGTACTTC. Translation: CASSLDRQETQYF.

V is TRBV24-1 and J is TRBJ2-1; TRBD2 agrees at 9 bases. J was trimmed by 7 bases and V by 0 bases; bases with no gene match: 6. The CDR3 has 16 residues. Germline CDR1 is KGHDR and CDR2 is SFDVKD. The CDR3 region has the DNA TGTGCCACCAGTGATTTGGGGAGCGGGGGGCTTAATGAGCAGTTCTTC. Its translation is CATSDLGSGGLNEQFF.

The rearrangement uses TRBV7-2 and TRBJ2-7; TRBD2 aligns across 9 bases. The CDR3 is 15 residues long. J was trimmed by 7 bases and V by 4 bases; bases with no gene match: 11. Germline assignment: CDR1 SGHTA and CDR2 FQGNSA. Written as DNA, the CDR3 is TGTGCCAGCAGCTCCGGGACTAGCCCCATCAATGAGCAGTACTTC. Translation: CASSSGTSPINEQYF.

The V gene is TRBV18, the J gene TRBJ1-1; D not certain. Between the trimmed V and J ends, which lost 3 bases and 0 bases, there was a span of 8 bases. Germline CDR1 KGHSH, CDR2 LQKENI. This CDR3 is 14 amino acids long. The CDR3: CASSPDAMNTEAFF. CDR3 DNA: TGTGCCAGCTCACCCGACGCTATGAACACTGAAGCTTTCTTT.

The chain uses TRBV10-2 and TRBJ2-7; 8 nucleotides align to TRBD1. CDR1 WSHSY and CDR2 SAAADI come from the germline V gene. The CDR3 has 14 residues. The V gene end was trimmed by 6 bases and the J gene end by 2 bases; junction bases not matched to a gene: 6. The CDR3 reads CASRTGEFTYEQYF. For the CDR3, the DNA is TGCGCCAGCAGGACAGGGGAATTCACCTACGAGCAGTACTTC.

The rearrangement uses TRBV6-2 or TRBV6-3 and TRBJ2-3; the D is unclear. The germline CDR1 and CDR2 sequences are MNHEY and SVGEGT. This CDR3 is 15 amino acids long. Trimming stripped 1 base from V and 2 bases from J, with 10 bases between. The CDR3 region is CASSYLGSVTDTQYF. For the CDR3, the DNA is TGTGCCAGCAGTTACTTAGGGTCAGTCACAGATACGCAGTATTTT.

This chain uses TRBV12-3 or TRBV12-4 with TRBJ1-2, with D perhaps TRBD1 (5 bases). V shed 2 bases and J shed 2 bases, with 21 bases lying between them. CDR3 length: 18 residues. CDR3 residues: CASSLYRWEALENYGYTF. The DNA for the CDR3 is TGTGCCAGCAGTTTATACAGGTGGGAGGCTTTGGAAAACTATGGCTACACCTTC.